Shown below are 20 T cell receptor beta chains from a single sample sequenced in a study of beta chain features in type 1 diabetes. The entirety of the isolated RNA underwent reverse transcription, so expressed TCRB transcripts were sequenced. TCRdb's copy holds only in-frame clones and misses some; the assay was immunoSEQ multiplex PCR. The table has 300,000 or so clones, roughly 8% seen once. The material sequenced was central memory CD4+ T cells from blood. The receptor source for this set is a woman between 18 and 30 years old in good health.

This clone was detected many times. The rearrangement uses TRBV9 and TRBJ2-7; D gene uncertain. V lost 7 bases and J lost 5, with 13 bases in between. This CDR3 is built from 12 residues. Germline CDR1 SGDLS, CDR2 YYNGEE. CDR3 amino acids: CASARRSDEQYF. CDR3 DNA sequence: TGTGCCAGCGCCCGGCGTTCCGACGAGCAGTACTTC.

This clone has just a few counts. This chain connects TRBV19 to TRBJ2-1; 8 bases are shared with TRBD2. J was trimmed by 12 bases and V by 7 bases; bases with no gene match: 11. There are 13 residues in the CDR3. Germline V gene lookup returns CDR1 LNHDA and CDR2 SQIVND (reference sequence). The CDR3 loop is CASTGLIGGVQFF. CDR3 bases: TGTGCCAGTACTGGCCTCATCGGGGGGGTGCAGTTCTTC.

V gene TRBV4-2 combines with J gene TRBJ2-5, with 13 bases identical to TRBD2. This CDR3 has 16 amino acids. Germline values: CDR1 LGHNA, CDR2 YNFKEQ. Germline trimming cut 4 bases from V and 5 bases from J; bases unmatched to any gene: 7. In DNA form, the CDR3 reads TGTGCCAGCAGCCCAAGACTAGCGGGAGGAGGGGAGACCCAGTACTTC. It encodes CASSPRLAGGGETQYF.

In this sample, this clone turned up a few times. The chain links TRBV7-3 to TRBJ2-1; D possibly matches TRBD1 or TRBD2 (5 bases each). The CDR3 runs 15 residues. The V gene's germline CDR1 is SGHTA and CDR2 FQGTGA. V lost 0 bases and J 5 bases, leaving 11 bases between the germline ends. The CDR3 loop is CASSLTRDPDNEQFF. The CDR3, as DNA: TGTGCCAGCAGCTTAACACGGGACCCGGACAATGAGCAGTTCTTC.

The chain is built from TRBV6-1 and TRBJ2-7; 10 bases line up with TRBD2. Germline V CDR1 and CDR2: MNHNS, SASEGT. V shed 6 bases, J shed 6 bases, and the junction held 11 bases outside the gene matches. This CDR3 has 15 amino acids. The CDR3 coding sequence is TGTGCCAGCAGACCGCTAGCGGGAGAGAGAATCGAGCAGTACTTC. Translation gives CASRPLAGERIEQYF.

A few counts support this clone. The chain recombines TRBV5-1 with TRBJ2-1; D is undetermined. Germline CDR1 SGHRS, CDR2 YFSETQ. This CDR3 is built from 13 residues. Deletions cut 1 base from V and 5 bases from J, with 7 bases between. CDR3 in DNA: TGCGCCAGCAGCTTGCCCCGAGACAATGAGCAGTTCTTC. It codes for CASSLPRDNEQFF.

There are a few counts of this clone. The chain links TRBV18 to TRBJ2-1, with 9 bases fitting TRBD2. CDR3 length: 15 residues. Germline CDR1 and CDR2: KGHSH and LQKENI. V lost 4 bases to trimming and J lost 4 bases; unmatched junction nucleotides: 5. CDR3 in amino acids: CASSLASGTYNEQFF. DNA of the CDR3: TGTGCCAGCTCACTGGCTAGCGGGACATACAATGAGCAGTTCTTC. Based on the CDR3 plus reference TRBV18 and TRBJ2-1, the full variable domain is NAGVMQNPRHLVRRRGQEARLRCSPMKGHSHVYWYRQLPEEGLKFMVYLQKENIIDESGMPKERFSAEFPKEGPSILRIQQVVRGDSAAYFCASSLASGTYNEQFFGPGTRLTVL.

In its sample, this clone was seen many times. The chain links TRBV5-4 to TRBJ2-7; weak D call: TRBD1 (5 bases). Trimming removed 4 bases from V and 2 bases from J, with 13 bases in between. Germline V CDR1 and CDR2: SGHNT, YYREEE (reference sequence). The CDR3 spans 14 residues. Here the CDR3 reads CASSKQVFPYEQYF. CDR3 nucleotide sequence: TGTGCCAGCAGCAAACAGGTCTTTCCCTACGAGCAGTACTTC.

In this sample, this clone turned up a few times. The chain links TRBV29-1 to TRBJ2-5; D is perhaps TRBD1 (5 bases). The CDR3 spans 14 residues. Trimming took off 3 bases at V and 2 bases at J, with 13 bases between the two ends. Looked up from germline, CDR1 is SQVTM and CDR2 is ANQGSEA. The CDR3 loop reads CSVDGGAAQETQYF. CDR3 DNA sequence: TGCAGCGTTGACGGTGGGGCAGCGCAAGAGACCCAGTACTTC.

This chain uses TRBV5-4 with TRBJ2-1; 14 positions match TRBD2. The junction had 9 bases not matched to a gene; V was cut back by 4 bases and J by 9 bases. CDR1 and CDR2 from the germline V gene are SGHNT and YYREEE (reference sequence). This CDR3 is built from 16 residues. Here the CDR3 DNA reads TGTGCCAGCAGCGCGGGACTAGCGGGAGATAGAGGTGAGCAGTTCTTC. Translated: CASSAGLAGDRGEQFF.

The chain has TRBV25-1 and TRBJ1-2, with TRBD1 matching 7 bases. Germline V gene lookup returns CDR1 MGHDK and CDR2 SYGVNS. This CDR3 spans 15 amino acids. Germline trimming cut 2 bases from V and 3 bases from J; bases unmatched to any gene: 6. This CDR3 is CASSEATGMHYGYTF. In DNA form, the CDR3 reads TGTGCCAGCAGTGAAGCGACAGGGATGCACTATGGCTACACCTTC.

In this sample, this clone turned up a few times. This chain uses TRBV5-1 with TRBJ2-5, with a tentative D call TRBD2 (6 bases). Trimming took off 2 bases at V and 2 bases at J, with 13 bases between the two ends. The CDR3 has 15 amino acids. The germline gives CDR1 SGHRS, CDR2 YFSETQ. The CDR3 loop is CASSFQGGGQETQYF. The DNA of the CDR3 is TGCGCCAGCAGCTTTCAGGGAGGTGGACAAGAGACCCAGTACTTC.

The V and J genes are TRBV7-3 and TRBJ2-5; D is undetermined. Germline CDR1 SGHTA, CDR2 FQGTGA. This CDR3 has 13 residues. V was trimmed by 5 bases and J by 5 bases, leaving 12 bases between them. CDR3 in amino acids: CASSEHPGETQYF. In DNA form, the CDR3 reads TGTGCCAGCAGCGAGCACCCTGGGGAGACCCAGTACTTC.

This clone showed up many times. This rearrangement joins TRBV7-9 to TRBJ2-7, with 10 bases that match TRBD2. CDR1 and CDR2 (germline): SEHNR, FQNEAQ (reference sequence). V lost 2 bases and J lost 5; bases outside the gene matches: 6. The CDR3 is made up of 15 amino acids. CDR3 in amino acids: CASSLREREGHEQYF. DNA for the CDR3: TGTGCCAGCAGCTTAAGAGAGCGGGAGGGCCACGAGCAGTACTTC.

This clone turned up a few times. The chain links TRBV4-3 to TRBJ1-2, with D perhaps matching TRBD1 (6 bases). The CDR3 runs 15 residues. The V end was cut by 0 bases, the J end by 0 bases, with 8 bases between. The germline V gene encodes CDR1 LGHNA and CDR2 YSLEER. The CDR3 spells CASSQETGSNYGYTF. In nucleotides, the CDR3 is TGCGCCAGCAGCCAAGAAACAGGGTCTAACTATGGCTACACCTTC.

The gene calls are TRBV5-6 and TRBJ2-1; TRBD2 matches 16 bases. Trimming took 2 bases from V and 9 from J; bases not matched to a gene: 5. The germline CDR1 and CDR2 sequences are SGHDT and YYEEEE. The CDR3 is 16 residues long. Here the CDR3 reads CASSFSGTSGRVEQFF. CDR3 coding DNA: TGTGCCAGCAGCTTCTCCGGGACTAGCGGGAGGGTTGAGCAGTTCTTC.

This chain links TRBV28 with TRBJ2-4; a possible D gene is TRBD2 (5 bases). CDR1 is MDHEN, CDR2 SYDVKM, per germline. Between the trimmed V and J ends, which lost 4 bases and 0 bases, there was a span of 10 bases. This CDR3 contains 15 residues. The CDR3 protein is CASSSSGLAKNIQYF. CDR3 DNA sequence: TGTGCCAGCAGTTCTAGTGGACTAGCCAAAAACATTCAGTACTTC.

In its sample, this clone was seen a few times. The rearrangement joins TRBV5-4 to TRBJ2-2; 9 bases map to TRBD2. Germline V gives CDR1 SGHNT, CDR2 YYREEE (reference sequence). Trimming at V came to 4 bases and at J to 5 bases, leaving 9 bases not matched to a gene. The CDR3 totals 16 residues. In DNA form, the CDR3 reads TGTGCCAGCAGCCCATCTGGGGCGGGAGGGACCGGGGAGCTGTTTTTT. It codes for CASSPSGAGGTGELFF.

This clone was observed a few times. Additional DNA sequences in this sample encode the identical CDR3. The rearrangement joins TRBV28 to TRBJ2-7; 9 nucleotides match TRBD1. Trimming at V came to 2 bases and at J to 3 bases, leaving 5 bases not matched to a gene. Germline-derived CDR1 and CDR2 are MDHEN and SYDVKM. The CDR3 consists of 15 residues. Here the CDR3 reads CASSLPGQGSYEQYF. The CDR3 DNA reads TGTGCCAGCAGTTTACCAGGACAGGGGAGCTACGAGCAGTACTTC.

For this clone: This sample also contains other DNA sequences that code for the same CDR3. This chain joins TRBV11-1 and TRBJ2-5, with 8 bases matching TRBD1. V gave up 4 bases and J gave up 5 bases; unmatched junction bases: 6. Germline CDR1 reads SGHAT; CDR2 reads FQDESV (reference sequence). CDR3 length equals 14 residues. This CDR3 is CASSSRGQGETQYF. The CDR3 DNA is TGTGCCAGCAGCTCCCGTGGACAGGGTGAGACCCAGTACTTC.